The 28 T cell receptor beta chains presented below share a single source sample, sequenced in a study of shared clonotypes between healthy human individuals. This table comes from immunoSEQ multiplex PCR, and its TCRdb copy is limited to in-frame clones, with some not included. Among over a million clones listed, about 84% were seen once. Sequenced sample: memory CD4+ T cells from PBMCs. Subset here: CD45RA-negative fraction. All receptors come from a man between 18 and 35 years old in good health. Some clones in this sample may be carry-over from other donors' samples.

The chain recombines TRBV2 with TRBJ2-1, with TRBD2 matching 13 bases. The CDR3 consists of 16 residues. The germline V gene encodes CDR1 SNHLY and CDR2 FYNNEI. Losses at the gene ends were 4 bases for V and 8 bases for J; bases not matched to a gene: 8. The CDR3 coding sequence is TGTGCCAGCAGTGTCTTTACTAGCGGGAGGGGGCATGAGCAGTTCTTC. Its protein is CASSVFTSGRGHEQFF.

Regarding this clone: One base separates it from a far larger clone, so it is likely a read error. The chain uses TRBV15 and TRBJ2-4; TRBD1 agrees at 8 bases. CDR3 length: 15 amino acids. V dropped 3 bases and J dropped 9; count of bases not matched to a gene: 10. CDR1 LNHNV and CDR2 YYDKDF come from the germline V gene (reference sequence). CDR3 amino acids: CATSRFGTGRSIQYF. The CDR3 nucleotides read TGTGCCACCAGCAGGTTCGGGACAGGAAGAAGCATTCAGTACTTC.

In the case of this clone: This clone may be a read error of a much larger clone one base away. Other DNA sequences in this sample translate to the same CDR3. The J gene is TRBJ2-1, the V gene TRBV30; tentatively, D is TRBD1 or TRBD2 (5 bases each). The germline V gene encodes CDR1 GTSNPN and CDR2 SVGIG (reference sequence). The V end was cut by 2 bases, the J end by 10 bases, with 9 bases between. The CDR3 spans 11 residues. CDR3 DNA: TGTGCCTGGAGTTGGGGCGGGGAGCAGTTCTTC. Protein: CAWSWGGEQFF.

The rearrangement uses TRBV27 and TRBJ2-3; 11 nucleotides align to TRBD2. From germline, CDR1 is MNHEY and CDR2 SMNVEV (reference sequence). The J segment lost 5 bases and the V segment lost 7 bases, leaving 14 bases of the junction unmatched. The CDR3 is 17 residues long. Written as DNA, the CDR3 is TGTGCCAGCACCCCTTTTCCAACTAGCGGGAGTCAAGATACGCAGTATTTT. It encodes CASTPFPTSGSQDTQYF.

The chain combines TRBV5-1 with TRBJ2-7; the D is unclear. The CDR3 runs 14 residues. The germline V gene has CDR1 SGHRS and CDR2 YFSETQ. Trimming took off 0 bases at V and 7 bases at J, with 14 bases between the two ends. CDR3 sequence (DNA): TGCGCCAGCAGCTTGGTGGTCGGTTCGGAGGAGCAGTACTTC. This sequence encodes CASSLVVGSEEQYF.

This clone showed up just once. The CDR3 loop reads CASSQDDRGQVETQYF. CDR3 nucleotide sequence: TGTGCCAGCAGCCAAGATGATAGGGGGCAGGTAGAGACCCAGTACTTC. The chain links TRBV4-2 to TRBJ2-5, with TRBD1 matching over 7 bases. Trimming removed 0 bases from V and 4 bases from J; junction bases left unmatched: 8. CDR3 length: 16 amino acids. Looked up from germline, CDR1 is LGHNA and CDR2 is YNFKEQ.

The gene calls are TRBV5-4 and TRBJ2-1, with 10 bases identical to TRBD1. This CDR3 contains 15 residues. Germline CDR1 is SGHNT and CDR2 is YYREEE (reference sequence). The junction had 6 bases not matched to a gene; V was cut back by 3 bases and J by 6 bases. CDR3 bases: TGTGCCAGCAGCTCGGGACAGGGGTTTTCCAATGAGCAGTTCTTC. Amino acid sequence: CASSSGQGFSNEQFF.

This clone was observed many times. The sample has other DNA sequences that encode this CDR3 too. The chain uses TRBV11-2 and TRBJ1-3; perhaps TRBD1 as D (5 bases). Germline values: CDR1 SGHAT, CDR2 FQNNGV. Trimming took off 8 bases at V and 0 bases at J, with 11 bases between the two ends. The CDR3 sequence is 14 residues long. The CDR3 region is CASSPRGSGNTIYF. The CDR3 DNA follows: TGTGCCAGCTCCCCGAGGGGCTCTGGAAACACCATATATTTT.

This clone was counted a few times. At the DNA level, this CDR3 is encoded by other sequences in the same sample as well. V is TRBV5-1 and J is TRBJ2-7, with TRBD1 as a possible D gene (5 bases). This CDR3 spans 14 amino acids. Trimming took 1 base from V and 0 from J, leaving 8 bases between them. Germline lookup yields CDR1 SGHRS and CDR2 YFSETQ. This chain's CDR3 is CASSLSGNSYEQYF. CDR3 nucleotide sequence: TGCGCCAGCAGCTTGTCAGGGAACTCCTACGAGCAGTACTTC.

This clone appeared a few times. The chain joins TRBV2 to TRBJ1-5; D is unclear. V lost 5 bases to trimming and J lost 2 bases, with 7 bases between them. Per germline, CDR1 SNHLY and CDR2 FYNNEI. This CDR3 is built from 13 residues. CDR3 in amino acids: CASSRLGNQPQHF. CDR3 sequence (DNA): TGTGCCAGCAGTCGGTTGGGCAATCAGCCCCAGCATTTT.

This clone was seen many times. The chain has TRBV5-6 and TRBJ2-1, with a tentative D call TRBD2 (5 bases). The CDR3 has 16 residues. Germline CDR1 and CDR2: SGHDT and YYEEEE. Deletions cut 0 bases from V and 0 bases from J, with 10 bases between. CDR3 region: CASSLGSEYSYNEQFF. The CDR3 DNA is TGTGCCAGCAGCTTGGGTAGCGAGTACTCCTACAATGAGCAGTTCTTC.

This chain's CDR3 is CSALTGEDGYTF. The CDR3 region has the DNA TGCAGCGCCTTGACAGGGGAAGATGGCTACACCTTC. The rearrangement joins TRBV29-1 to TRBJ1-2; 8 nucleotides agree with TRBD1. In germline, CDR1 is SQVTM, CDR2 ANQGSEA. V was pared by 7 bases and J by 6 bases, with 7 bases of the junction left unmatched. The CDR3 runs 12 residues.

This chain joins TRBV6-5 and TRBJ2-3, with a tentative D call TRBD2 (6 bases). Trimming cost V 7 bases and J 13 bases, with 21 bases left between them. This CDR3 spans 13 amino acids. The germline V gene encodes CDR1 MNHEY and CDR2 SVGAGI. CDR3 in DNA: TGTGCCAGCACCGGGGCGGGACTGCCGGTCAAGTATTTT. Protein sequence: CASTGAGLPVKYF.

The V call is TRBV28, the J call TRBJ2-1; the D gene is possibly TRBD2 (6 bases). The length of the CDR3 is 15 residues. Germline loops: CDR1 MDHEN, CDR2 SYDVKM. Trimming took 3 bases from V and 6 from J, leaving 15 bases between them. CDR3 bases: TGTGCCAGCAGTTTTGCGGGGCCATTAATCAATGAGCAGTTCTTC. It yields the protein CASSFAGPLINEQFF.

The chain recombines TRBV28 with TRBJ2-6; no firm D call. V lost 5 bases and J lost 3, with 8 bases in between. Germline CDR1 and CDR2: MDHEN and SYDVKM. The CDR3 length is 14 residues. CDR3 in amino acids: CASSVPIGANVLTF. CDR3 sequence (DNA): TGTGCCAGCAGTGTTCCTATTGGGGCCAACGTCCTGACTTTC.

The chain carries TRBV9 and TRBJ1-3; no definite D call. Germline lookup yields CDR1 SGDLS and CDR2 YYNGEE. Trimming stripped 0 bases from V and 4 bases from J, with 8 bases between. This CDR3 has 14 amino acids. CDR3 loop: CASSVEPQGNTIYF. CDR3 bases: TGTGCCAGCAGCGTAGAGCCACAGGGAAACACCATATATTTT.

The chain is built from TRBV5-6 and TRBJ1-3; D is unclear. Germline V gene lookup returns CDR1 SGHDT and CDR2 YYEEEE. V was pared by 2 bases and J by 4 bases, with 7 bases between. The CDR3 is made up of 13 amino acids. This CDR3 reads CASSLGIGNTIYF. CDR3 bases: TGTGCCAGCAGCTTAGGGATAGGAAACACCATATATTTT.

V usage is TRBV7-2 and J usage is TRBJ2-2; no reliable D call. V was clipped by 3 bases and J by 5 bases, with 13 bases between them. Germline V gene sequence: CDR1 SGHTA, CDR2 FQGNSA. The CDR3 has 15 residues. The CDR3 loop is CASSLGRIGTGELFF. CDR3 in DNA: TGTGCCAGCAGCTTGGGCCGCATCGGGACCGGGGAGCTGTTTTTT.

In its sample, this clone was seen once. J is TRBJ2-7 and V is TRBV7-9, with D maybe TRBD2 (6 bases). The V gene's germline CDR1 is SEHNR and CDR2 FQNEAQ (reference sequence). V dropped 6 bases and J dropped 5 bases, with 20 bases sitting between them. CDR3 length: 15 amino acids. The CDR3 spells CASSFTGSRAHEQYF. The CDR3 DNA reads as TGTGCCAGCAGTTTTACCGGGAGCAGGGCCCACGAGCAGTACTTC.

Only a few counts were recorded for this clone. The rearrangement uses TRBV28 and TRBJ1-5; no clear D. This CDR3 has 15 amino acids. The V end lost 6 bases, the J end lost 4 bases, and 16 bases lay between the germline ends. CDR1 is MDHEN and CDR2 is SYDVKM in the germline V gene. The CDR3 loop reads CASSPRPVGNQPQHF. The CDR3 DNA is TGTGCCAGCAGCCCACGCCCTGTGGGGAATCAGCCCCAGCATTTT.

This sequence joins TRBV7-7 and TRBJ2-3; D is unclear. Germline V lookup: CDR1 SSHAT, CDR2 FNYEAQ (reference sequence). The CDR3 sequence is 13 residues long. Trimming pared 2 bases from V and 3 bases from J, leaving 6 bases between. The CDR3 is CASSLSRTDTQYF. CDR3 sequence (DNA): TGTGCCAGCAGCTTATCCAGGACAGATACGCAGTATTTT.

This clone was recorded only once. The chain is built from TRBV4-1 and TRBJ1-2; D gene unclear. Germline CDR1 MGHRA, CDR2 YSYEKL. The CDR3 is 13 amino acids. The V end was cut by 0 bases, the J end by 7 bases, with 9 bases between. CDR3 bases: TGCGCCAGCAGCCAAGATACGAGGAGTGGCTACACCTTC. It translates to CASSQDTRSGYTF.

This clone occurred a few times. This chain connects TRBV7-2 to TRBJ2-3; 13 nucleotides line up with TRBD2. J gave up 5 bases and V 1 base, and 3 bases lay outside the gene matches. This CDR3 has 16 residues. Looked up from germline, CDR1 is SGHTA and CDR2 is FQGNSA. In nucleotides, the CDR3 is TGTGCCAGCAGCTTAGTGGGACTAGCGGGAAAAGATACGCAGTATTTT. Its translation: CASSLVGLAGKDTQYF. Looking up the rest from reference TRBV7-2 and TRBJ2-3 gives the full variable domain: GAGVSQSPSNKVTEKGKDVELRCDPISGHTALYWYRQSLGQGLEFLIYFQGNSAPDKSGLPSDRFSAERTGGSVSTLTIQRTQQEDSAVYLCASSLVGLAGKDTQYFGPGTRLTVL.

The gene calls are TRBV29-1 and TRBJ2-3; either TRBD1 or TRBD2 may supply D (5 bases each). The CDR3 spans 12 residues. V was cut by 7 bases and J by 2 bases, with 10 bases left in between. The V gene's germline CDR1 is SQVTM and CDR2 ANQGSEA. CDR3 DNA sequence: TGCAGCGCCGGGGCGCCCACAGATACGCAGTATTTT. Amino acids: CSAGAPTDTQYF.

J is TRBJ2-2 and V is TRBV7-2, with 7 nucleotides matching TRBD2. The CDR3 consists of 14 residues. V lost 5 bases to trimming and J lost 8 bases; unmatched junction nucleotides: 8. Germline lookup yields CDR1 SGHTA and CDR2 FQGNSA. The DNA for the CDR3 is TGTGCCAGCAGCCCTGGGGGGAGGGCTGGGGAGCTGTTTTTT. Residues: CASSPGGRAGELFF.

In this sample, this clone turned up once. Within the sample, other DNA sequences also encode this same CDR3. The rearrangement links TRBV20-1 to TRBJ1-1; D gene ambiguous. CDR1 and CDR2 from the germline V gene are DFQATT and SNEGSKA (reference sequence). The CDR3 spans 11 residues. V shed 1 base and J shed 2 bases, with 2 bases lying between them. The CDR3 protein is CSARGNTEAFF. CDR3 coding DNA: TGCAGTGCTAGAGGTAACACTGAAGCTTTCTTT.

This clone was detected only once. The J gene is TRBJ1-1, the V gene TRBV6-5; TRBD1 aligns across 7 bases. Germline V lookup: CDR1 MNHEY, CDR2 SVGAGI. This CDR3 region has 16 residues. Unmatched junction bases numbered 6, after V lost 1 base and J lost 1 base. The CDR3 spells CASSYLRGRGNTEAFF. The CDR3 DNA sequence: TGTGCCAGCAGTTACTTGAGGGGGCGCGGGAACACTGAAGCTTTCTTT.

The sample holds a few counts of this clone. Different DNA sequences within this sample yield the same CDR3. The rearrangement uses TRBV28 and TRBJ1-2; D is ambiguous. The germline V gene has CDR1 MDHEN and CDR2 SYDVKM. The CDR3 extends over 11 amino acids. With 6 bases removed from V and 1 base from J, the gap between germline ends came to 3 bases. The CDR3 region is CASSRNYGYTF. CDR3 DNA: TGTGCCAGCAGCCGTAACTATGGCTACACCTTC.